The rows below give T cell receptor beta chains drawn from one sample of a study of T cells after yellow fever vaccination. TCRdb ran MiXCR on the 5' RACE reads and lists one entry per CDR3 protein. The profile shows about 68,000 distinct CDR3 sequences, about 6.5% of them singletons. This material consisted of CD8+ T cells sorted from PBMCs, taken roughly 45 days after the first yellow fever vaccination. The receptors were sampled from a man aged 18 to 30 who received the YFV17D yellow fever vaccine. CDR3s leave out the opening cysteine and the closing phenylalanine or tryptophan. Fields, in order: V gene, J gene, CDR3 protein.

TRBV20-1	TRBJ1-4	SARVVAEKLF
TRBV7-9	TRBJ2-3	ASSTGQSTDTQY
TRBV7-6	TRBJ2-1	ASSSATGHNEQF
TRBV11-2	TRBJ2-2	ASCGGTGSTGELF
TRBV12-3/TRBV12-4	TRBJ2-4	ASSVRGGAKNIQY
TRBV11-3	TRBJ2-7	ASSSLSSYEQY
TRBV10-3	TRBJ2-3	AIRRERPGDTQY
TRBV12-3/TRBV12-4	TRBJ2-5	ASRGKRGSWETQY
TRBV3-1	TRBJ2-5	ASSHKGGWATETQY
TRBV5-1	TRBJ2-2	ASSLARDRGPGELF